Listed below are T cell receptor beta chains from one sample, sequenced in a study of shared clonotypes between healthy human individuals. TCRdb's table, derived via immunoSEQ multiplex PCR, lists solely in-frame clones and lacks some. Of 2 million to 2.5 million clones detected, about 92% appear once; the ten largest clones hold around 1.7%. Sequences were obtained from naive CD8+ T cells from PBMCs. The origin of the receptors is a man between 18 and 29 years old in good health. Some clones in this sample may be carry-over from other donors' samples. CDR3s include the opening cysteine and the closing phenylalanine or tryptophan. A D gene is named only where the DNA matches it firmly. Only part of the rows carry a size: once, few, many, or a class if the clone is expanded.

J	V	size	D	DNA	CDR3
TRBJ2-7	TRBV5-1	.	.	TGCGCCAGCAGCTTGGCCTCACCGCTCTTCTACGAGCAGTACTTC	CASSLASPLFYEQYF
TRBJ2-7	TRBV13	.	.	TGTGCCAGCAGCTTAGGGCCTGGGACTGATACCTACGAGCAGTACTTC	CASSLGPGTDTYEQYF
TRBJ2-5	TRBV5-4	.	.	TGTGCCAGCAGCTTCGACCCGCAAGAGACCCAGTACTTC	CASSFDPQETQYF
TRBJ2-1	TRBV10-2	.	.	TGCGCCAGCAGCCGCCTTCGCTCCTACAATGAGCAGTTCTTC	CASSRLRSYNEQFF
TRBJ1-5	TRBV28	.	.	TGTGCCAGCAGTTTCTATAGGGGAGGACAGCCCCAGCATTTT	CASSFYRGGQPQHF
TRBJ1-5	TRBV15	.	.	TGTGCCACCAGCAGAGATCGGGGGGGAGGTCAGCCCCAGCATTTT	CATSRDRGGGQPQHF
TRBJ2-7	TRBV7-8	.	TRBD1	TGTGCCAGCAGCCCGCCCCAGGGGGTCCACGAGCAGTACTTC	CASSPPQGVHEQYF
TRBJ2-7	TRBV14	.	.	TGTGCCAGCAGCCAAGGACTGGCGGGGAACTACGAGCAGTACTTC	CASSQGLAGNYEQYF
TRBJ2-2	TRBV5-6	.	.	TGTGCCAGCAGCCCCCCGGGTTTTTACACCGGGGAGCTGTTTTTT	CASSPPGFYTGELFF
TRBJ2-2	TRBV4-2	.	TRBD1	TGTGCCAGTAGCACTCCGGGACAGGGGGCCGGGGAGCTGTTTTTT	CASSTPGQGAGELFF
TRBJ2-7	TRBV5-1	.	TRBD2	TGCGCCAGCAGCTTGGAGGGACTAGCGGGAGACGAGCAGTACTTC	CASSLEGLAGDEQYF
TRBJ1-2	TRBV19	.	.	TGTGCCAGTAGTAGCGACTATGGCTACACCTTC	CASSSDYGYTF
TRBJ2-5	TRBV27	.	.	TGTGCCAGCAGTTCCACAGGGTCGCAAGAGACCCAGTACTTC	CASSSTGSQETQYF
TRBJ1-1	TRBV10-3	.	TRBD1	TGTGCCATCAGTGGGGTCCCGGGACAGGGGACGAGCACTGAAGCTTTCTTT	CAISGVPGQGTSTEAFF
TRBJ2-3	TRBV7-9	.	TRBD1	TGTGCCAGCAGCTCTACGGGACAGGGCACAGATACGCAGTATTTT	CASSSTGQGTDTQYF
TRBJ1-1	TRBV11-2	.	.	TGTGCCAGCAGCTCTTCTCCGGGGGGCGGGAACACTGAAGCTTTCTTT	CASSSSPGGGNTEAFF
TRBJ2-3	TRBV7-6	.	TRBD2	TGTGCCAGCAGCCGAATTAGCGGGGTAACAGATACGCAGTATTTT	CASSRISGVTDTQYF
TRBJ2-7	TRBV6-5	.	.	TGTGCCAGCAGTTACTCCTCCCAAGTTATTTCCTACGAGCAGTACTTC	CASSYSSQVISYEQYF
TRBJ1-1	TRBV28	few	TRBD1	TGTGCCAGCAGCGGCGACAGGGAAGAGAACACTGAAGCTTTCTTT	CASSGDREENTEAFF
TRBJ1-1	TRBV4-1	.	.	TGCGCCAGCAGCCAAGAGGCAGGACTGCGAGAAGCTTTCTTT	CASSQEAGLREAFF
TRBJ1-5	TRBV15	.	.	TGTGCCACCAGCAGAGACAGGGGAGCAAATCAGCCCCAGCATTTT	CATSRDRGANQPQHF
TRBJ2-1	TRBV9	.	.	TGTGCCAGCAGCGGCTCCACCAGAAATAACAATGAGCAGTTCTTC	CASSGSTRNNNEQFF